This entry lists 16 T cell receptor beta chains sequenced from one sample in a study of identical twins. TCRdb independently ran MiXCR on the 5' RACE reads; one entry per CDR3 protein. The sample lists a few hundred thousand distinct CDR3 sequences, roughly 15% occurring once. These data were likewise used in another study, on yellow fever vaccine responses in identical twins.

The sample taken for sequencing was CD4+ T cells sorted from blood. The receptors were gathered from a woman aged 18-35 years in good health.

This clonotype was observed a few times. This chain uses TRBV7-2 with TRBJ2-5; perhaps D is TRBD1 or TRBD2 (5 bases each). The V gene's germline CDR1 is SGHTA and CDR2 FQGNSA. The germline V and J ends were trimmed by 4 bases and 1 base, with 7 bases remaining between them. This CDR3 is 13 amino acids long. The CDR3 loop reads CASSYGAQETQYF. The CDR3 DNA is TGTGCCAGCAGCTACGGGGCCCAAGAGACCCAGTACTTC.

The sample holds many counts of this clonotype. The chain links TRBV7-8 to TRBJ2-1; possible D gene TRBD1, 6 bases. This CDR3 spans 15 amino acids. Germline CDR1 reads SGHVS; CDR2 reads FQNEAQ. Trimming pared 2 bases from V and 2 bases from J, leaving 10 bases between. DNA for the CDR3: TGTGCCAGCAGCTTATCAGGGGTCACCTACAATGAGCAGTTCTTC. This translates into CASSLSGVTYNEQFF.

The rearrangement links TRBV5-1 to TRBJ1-6, with D possibly matching TRBD1 (6 bases). V lost 0 bases, J lost 0 bases, and 16 bases lay in between. In germline, CDR1 is SGHRS, CDR2 YFSETQ. This CDR3 region has 19 residues. This chain's CDR3 is CASSLGGQPRSSYNSPLHF. The CDR3 region has the DNA TGCGCCAGCAGCTTGGGCGGACAGCCCCGGAGCTCCTATAATTCACCCCTCCACTTT.

This clonotype occurred many times. The V and J genes are TRBV6-6 and TRBJ2-5; D is possibly TRBD1 (5 bases). The CDR3 contains 13 residues. V was clipped by 5 bases and J by 3 bases, with 10 bases between them. The germline V gene has CDR1 MNHNY and CDR2 SVGAGI (reference sequence). The CDR3 coding sequence is TGTGCCAGCAGTCTTCGACAGAAAGAGACCCAGTACTTC. It translates to CASSLRQKETQYF.

J is TRBJ2-4 and V is TRBV6-5; D uncertain. The CDR3 length is 14 residues. V lost 4 bases and J 0 bases, leaving 7 bases between the germline ends. Germline V CDR1 and CDR2: MNHEY, SVGAGI. The CDR3 nucleotides read TGTGCCAGCAGTTCGGCGATAGCCAAAAACATTCAGTACTTC. Its protein is CASSSAIAKNIQYF.

The sample holds a few counts of this clonotype. The chain joins TRBV29-1 to TRBJ2-7; no firm D call. CDR1 and CDR2 from the germline V gene are SQVTM and ANQGSEA. The germline V and J ends were trimmed by 3 bases and 0 bases, with 9 bases remaining between them. The CDR3 has 13 amino acids. In nucleotides, the CDR3 is TGCAGCGTTGATGGCACGAACTCCTACGAGCAGTACTTC. It specifies CSVDGTNSYEQYF.

This clonotype has just a few counts. The chain recombines TRBV28 with TRBJ2-7, with D possibly matching TRBD1 (5 bases). This CDR3 comprises 12 residues. V was clipped by 7 bases and J by 0 bases, with 7 bases between them. In germline, CDR1 is MDHEN, CDR2 SYDVKM. The CDR3 is CASTGPSYEQYF. The CDR3 coding sequence is TGTGCCAGCACAGGGCCCTCCTACGAGCAGTACTTC.

The chain uses TRBV2 and TRBJ1-6; possible D gene TRBD1, 5 bases. V lost 7 bases and J 5 bases, leaving 9 bases between the germline ends. Germline CDR1 reads SNHLY; CDR2 reads FYNNEI. This CDR3 spans 13 amino acids. The CDR3 bases are TGTGCCAGCAATACAGGAGATAATTCACCCCTCCACTTT. Protein: CASNTGDNSPLHF.

The V and J genes are TRBV29-1 and TRBJ2-1, with D perhaps given as TRBD1 or TRBD2 (6 bases each). The CDR3 consists of 15 residues. From germline, CDR1 is SQVTM and CDR2 ANQGSEA. Trimming pared 3 bases from V and 6 bases from J, leaving 18 bases between. This CDR3 is CSVDGGGRAPNEQFF. The CDR3 DNA follows: TGCAGCGTTGACGGAGGGGGGCGCGCCCCCAATGAGCAGTTCTTC.

The chain has TRBV6-1 and TRBJ1-2; perhaps TRBD1 as D (6 bases). The CDR3 is 15 amino acids. The germline V gene has CDR1 MNHNS and CDR2 SASEGT. The V gene lost 6 bases and the J gene lost 8 bases, with 22 bases spanning the gap. CDR3 in amino acids: CASSPISGGKGGYTF. In DNA form, the CDR3 reads TGTGCCAGCAGCCCTATTTCGGGGGGCAAGGGCGGCTACACCTTC.

The chain is built from TRBV6-1 and TRBJ2-2, with a weak D call TRBD1 (5 bases). The V end was cut by 6 bases, the J end by 1 base, with 9 bases between. The CDR3 is made up of 14 amino acids. The germline V gene encodes CDR1 MNHNS and CDR2 SASEGT. The DNA for the CDR3 is TGTGCCAGCAGACCCGGACAGAACACCGGGGAGCTGTTTTTT. Its translation: CASRPGQNTGELFF.

The chain has TRBV24-1 and TRBJ2-1; perhaps TRBD2 as D (5 bases). The CDR3 extends over 16 amino acids. V was cut by 4 bases and J by 0 bases, with 12 bases left in between. Germline-derived CDR1 and CDR2 are KGHDR and SFDVKD. The CDR3 region has the DNA TGTGCCACCAGTGACTCCCTACGGGGCTCCTACAATGAGCAGTTCTTC. It specifies CATSDSLRGSYNEQFF.

This clonotype was observed a few times. V usage is TRBV28 and J usage is TRBJ2-7; D is possibly TRBD1 (5 bases). The CDR3 has 13 residues. Germline loops: CDR1 MDHEN, CDR2 SYDVKM. V lost 4 bases to trimming and J lost 2 bases, with 9 bases between them. The CDR3 sequence is CASSYQGPYEQYF. As DNA, the CDR3 is TGTGCCAGCAGTTACCAGGGCCCCTACGAGCAGTACTTC.

V gene TRBV5-1 combines with J gene TRBJ1-1; D uncertain. The V gene's germline CDR1 is SGHRS and CDR2 YFSETQ. Trimming took 6 bases from V and 1 from J, leaving 16 bases between them. The CDR3 runs to 15 residues. CDR3 DNA sequence: TGCGCCAGCACCCCGGGAGCGAGGACGAACACTGAAGCTTTCTTT. This codes for CASTPGARTNTEAFF.

There are a few counts of this clonotype. The chain joins TRBV28 to TRBJ2-1; 9 nucleotides line up with TRBD1. CDR1 and CDR2 (germline): MDHEN, SYDVKM. With 2 bases clipped from V and 4 bases from J, the junction kept 6 bases outside the gene matches. CDR3 length equals 16 residues. CDR3 sequence (DNA): TGTGCCAGCAGTTTAGCCGGGACAGGGCCTTACAATGAGCAGTTCTTC. Amino acids: CASSLAGTGPYNEQFF.

This clonotype was seen a handful of times. V is TRBV20-1 and J is TRBJ2-4, with 8 bases identical to TRBD2. Germline CDR1 and CDR2: DFQATT and SNEGSKA (reference sequence). V shed 3 bases, J shed 4 bases, and the junction held 11 bases outside the gene matches. The CDR3 length is 16 residues. The CDR3 bases are TGCAGTGCTAGTGTATCAGCTAGCGGGTTTAAAAACATTCAGTACTTC. This translates into CSASVSASGFKNIQYF.